The 11 T cell receptor beta chains reported below all come from one sample, sequenced in a study of cytomegalovirus exposure and HLA in healthy donors. In the PCR, 60 Vbeta and 13 Jbeta primers were used. Produced via immunoSEQ multiplex PCR; TCRdb's table is partial and in-frame only. The repertoire consists of approximately 110,000 clones, with around 80% occurring once and the leading ten covering 6% to 7.5%. Sequencing input: PBMCs. The receptors were sampled from a man aged 18-30 years in good health and CMV-seronegative.

This clone occurred a few times. The chain couples TRBV7-9 to TRBJ2-7; 8 nucleotides line up with TRBD1. In germline, CDR1 is SEHNR, CDR2 FQNEAQ (reference sequence). V lost 5 bases and J lost 0; bases outside the gene matches: 6. CDR3 length: 15 residues. CDR3 loop: CASSPQGAVSYEQYF. CDR3 in DNA: TGTGCCAGCAGCCCGCAGGGGGCTGTCTCCTACGAGCAGTACTTC.

The chain links TRBV19 to TRBJ2-3, with 8 bases that match TRBD2. The V and J ends lost 3 bases and 5 bases, in that order; junction bases with no gene match: 13. The CDR3 runs 17 residues. Germline assignment: CDR1 LNHDA and CDR2 SQIVND (reference sequence). The CDR3 sequence: CASSISPAGAGLDTQYF. The CDR3 region has the DNA TGTGCCAGTAGTATCTCCCCAGCGGGAGCGGGTCTAGATACGCAGTATTTT.

This rearrangement joins TRBV10-3 to TRBJ1-5; TRBD1 agrees at 7 bases. V lost 6 bases, J lost 3 bases, and 2 bases stayed unmatched. The CDR3 spans 13 residues. Germline CDR1 and CDR2: ENHRY and SYGVKD. The CDR3 DNA reads TGTGCCATCAGCGGGACAGACAATCAGCCCCAGCATTTT. This codes for CAISGTDNQPQHF.

This chain links TRBV7-9 with TRBJ2-3; TRBD2 aligns across 11 bases. Germline CDR1 and CDR2: SEHNR and FQNEAQ (reference sequence). J gave up 1 base and V 5 bases, and 8 bases lay outside the gene matches. The CDR3 has 17 residues. For the CDR3, the DNA is TGTGCCAGCAGCGACGGAGGACTAGCGGGTCGCACAGATACGCAGTATTTT. This codes for CASSDGGLAGRTDTQYF.

This chain connects TRBV19 to TRBJ2-7; D possibly corresponds to TRBD2 (5 bases). The ends were cut back, 5 bases at V and 2 bases at J, with 13 bases in the middle. Germline-derived CDR1 and CDR2 are LNHDA and SQIVND (reference sequence). This CDR3 region has 14 residues. The CDR3 region has the DNA TGTGCCAGTAGTGATTGGGGAGAAGCCTACGAGCAGTACTTC. It translates to CASSDWGEAYEQYF.

The chain employs TRBV5-8 and TRBJ1-1; no firm D call. Trimming stripped 1 base from V and 1 base from J, with 5 bases between. Per the germline V gene, CDR1 is SGHTS and CDR2 is YDEGEE. The length of the CDR3 is 13 residues. The CDR3 here is CASSLNRNTEAFF. CDR3 nucleotides: TGTGCCAGCAGCTTGAACAGGAACACTGAAGCTTTCTTT.

The J gene is TRBJ1-1, the V gene TRBV7-3; 8 nucleotides match TRBD1. Germline V CDR1 and CDR2: SGHTA, FQGTGA. The CDR3 is made up of 13 amino acids. Trimming cost V 5 bases and J 4 bases; bases outside gene matches: 3. The CDR3 loop reads CASSRDRGTEAFF. Written as DNA, the CDR3 is TGTGCCAGCAGCCGTGACAGGGGCACTGAAGCTTTCTTT.

This rearrangement joins TRBV6-1 to TRBJ1-2; a possible D gene is TRBD1 (6 bases). V shed 5 bases and J shed 3 bases, with 13 bases lying between them. The germline V gene has CDR1 MNHNS and CDR2 SASEGT. The CDR3 is 14 amino acids. The CDR3, as DNA: TGTGCCAGCAGTTATGTCAGGGGAGACTATGGCTACACCTTC. Amino acid sequence: CASSYVRGDYGYTF.

CDR3 coding DNA: TGTGCCAGCGGACCGGGACTAGGGGGGAATGAGCAGTTCTTC. Translation: CASGPGLGGNEQFF. The V gene is TRBV6-4, the J gene TRBJ2-1; 8 positions match TRBD2. Germline loops: CDR1 MRHNA, CDR2 SNTAGT. After removal of 8 bases from V and 7 bases from J, the junction contained 10 bases not matched to a gene. The CDR3 is 14 amino acids.

This chain connects TRBV10-2 to TRBJ1-1; D is perhaps TRBD1 (5 bases). Trimming pared 3 bases from V and 9 bases from J, leaving 17 bases between. The CDR3 runs 14 residues. Looked up from germline, CDR1 is WSHSY and CDR2 is SAAADI. The CDR3 loop is CASSEPGGREQAFF. DNA for the CDR3: TGCGCCAGCAGTGAACCGGGGGGGAGGGAACAAGCTTTCTTT.

Only one count was recorded for this clone. The rearrangement joins TRBV21-1 to TRBJ2-5; TRBD2, as called in the table, went unchecked against the DNA. The J call may be incorrect, as the DNA end agrees better with TRBJ2-7. TRBV21-1 is an annotated pseudogene. The CDR3 sequence is 15 residues long. The DNA for the CDR3 is TGTGCCAGCAGCCCAACTAGCGGGAGGTCCTACGAGCAGTACTTC. This sequence encodes CASSPTSGRSYEQYF.